This T cell receptor (beta chain) was retrieved from a study of early T cells in non-severe SARS-CoV-2 infection. The wider study: The sequenced material was bulk RNA from unsorted whole blood, and its chains were unpaired.

This clonotype was observed many times. The library protocol tagged individual cDNA molecules with unique molecular identifiers. Each CDR3 protein is one row after TCRdb ran MiXCR on the 5' RACE reads. The profile shows under 75,000 distinct CDR3 sequences, over 9.5% of them singletons. Germline CDR1 reads SQVTM; CDR2 reads ANQGSEA. V was cut by 2 bases and J by 6 bases, with 4 bases left in between. The CDR3 consists of 10 residues. The V gene is TRBV29-1, the J gene TRBJ1-2; no reliable D call. The sequenced material came from whole blood. The sequence was collected from an adult who was a healthcare worker with PCR-confirmed SARS-CoV-2 infection or an uninfected control (not recorded which). The CDR3 region has the DNA TGCAGCGTTGAAACAGATGGCTACACCTTC. Protein: CSVETDGYTF.